One sample yielded the 24 T cell receptor beta chains listed below, sequenced in a study of lymphopenia after photon versus proton radiotherapy. The table came from immunoSEQ multiplex PCR; TCRdb's copy has only in-frame clones and leaves some out. The sample carries roughly 63,000 clones, around 84% recorded once. The specimen comprised peripheral blood, sampled from a patient treated with proton-based radiotherapy. These receptors all stem from a man in his 60s with pancreatic cancer.

The chain is built from TRBV27 and TRBJ1-1; 7 bases line up with TRBD1. The CDR3 is 14 amino acids. From germline, CDR1 is MNHEY and CDR2 SMNVEV (reference sequence). V was clipped by 6 bases and J by 4 bases; unmatched bases: 8. The CDR3 nucleotides are TGTGCCAGCAGGATGACAGGGAGAATCACTGAAGCTTTCTTT. It translates to CASRMTGRITEAFF.

V and J are TRBV29-1 and TRBJ1-4, with TRBD1 matching 8 bases. J lost 8 bases, V lost 5 bases, and 7 bases had no gene match. Germline V gives CDR1 SQVTM, CDR2 ANQGSEA. The CDR3 length is 13 residues. CDR3 region: CSVSDRGGEKLFF. As DNA, the CDR3 is TGCAGCGTTTCTGACAGGGGCGGGGAAAAACTGTTTTTT. The variable domain in full, completed from reference TRBV29-1 and TRBJ1-4, reads SAVISQKPSRDICQRGTSLTIQCQVDSQVTMMFWYRQQPGQSLTLIATANQGSEATYESGFVIDKFPISRPNLTFSTLTVSNMSPEDSSIYLCSVSDRGGEKLFFGSGTQLSVL.

The gene calls are TRBV28 and TRBJ1-1; 7 bases agree with TRBD1. This CDR3 is 14 amino acids long. The V gene end was trimmed by 6 bases and the J gene end by 4 bases; junction bases not matched to a gene: 8. Germline V gives CDR1 MDHEN, CDR2 SYDVKM. The CDR3 DNA sequence: TGTGCCAGCAGACTGGGACAGAGAAGCACTGAAGCTTTCTTT. Amino acid sequence: CASRLGQRSTEAFF.

The rearrangement links TRBV5-6 to TRBJ2-1; TRBD2 matches 9 bases. Germline values: CDR1 SGHDT, CDR2 YYEEEE. Unmatched junction bases numbered 7, after V lost 3 bases and J lost 9 bases. The CDR3 is 14 amino acids. CDR3 nucleotide sequence: TGTGCCAGCAGCTGGCCTAGCGGGAAGGGTGAGCAGTTCTTC. Protein: CASSWPSGKGEQFF.

The chain links TRBV7-8 to TRBJ2-3; D is uncertain. This CDR3 is built from 15 residues. Germline V CDR1 and CDR2: SGHVS, FQNEAQ. The germline V and J ends were trimmed by 5 bases and 0 bases, with 12 bases remaining between them. CDR3 in amino acids: CASSLGLRSTDTQYF. In nucleotides, the CDR3 is TGTGCCAGCAGCCTGGGATTACGGAGCACAGATACGCAGTATTTT. Combining the CDR3 with reference TRBV7-8 and TRBJ2-3 gives the whole variable domain GAGVSQSPRYKVAKRGQDVALRCDPISGHVSLFWYQQALGQGPEFLTYFQNEAQLDKSGLPSDRFFAERPEGSVSTLKIQRTQQEDSAVYLCASSLGLRSTDTQYFGPGTRLTVL.

This rearrangement joins TRBV7-6 to TRBJ2-7; D is possibly TRBD1 (6 bases). Trimming removed 0 bases from V and 6 bases from J, with 12 bases in between. The CDR3 is 14 amino acids. Germline V gives CDR1 SGHVS, CDR2 FNYEAQ. CDR3 in amino acids: CASSLAQGGFEQYF. DNA of the CDR3: TGTGCCAGCAGCTTAGCGCAAGGGGGTTTCGAGCAGTACTTC.

V gene TRBV7-9 combines with J gene TRBJ2-2; 7 positions agree with TRBD2. Germline lookup yields CDR1 SEHNR and CDR2 FQNEAQ (reference sequence). V shed 0 bases, J shed 0 bases, and the junction held 4 bases outside the gene matches. The CDR3 is 17 residues long. The CDR3 sequence is CASSLASSGTNTGELFF. In DNA, the CDR3 is TGTGCCAGCAGCTTAGCGTCCAGCGGGACGAACACCGGGGAGCTGTTTTTT.

This chain links TRBV11-2 with TRBJ2-1; 11 nucleotides match TRBD2. This CDR3 spans 17 amino acids. Germline V CDR1 and CDR2: SGHAT, FQNNGV. Trimming took 5 bases from V and 0 from J; bases not matched to a gene: 6. CDR3 in amino acids: CASSTGGLAASYNEQFF. The CDR3 DNA follows: TGTGCCAGCAGCACCGGGGGACTAGCGGCCTCCTACAATGAGCAGTTCTTC. Using reference TRBV11-2 and TRBJ2-1 for the parts outside the CDR3, the full variable domain is EAGVAQSPRYKIIEKRQSVAFWCNPISGHATLYWYQQILGQGPKLLIQFQNNGVVDDSQLPKDRFSAERLKGVDSTLKIQPAKLEDSAVYLCASSTGGLAASYNEQFFGPGTRLTVL.

This rearrangement joins TRBV21-1 to TRBJ2-7; TRBD2, the table's D call, was not compared with the DNA. TRBV21-1 is assigned pseudogene status. This CDR3 is 16 amino acids long. Here the CDR3 reads CASSKRQREMGHEQYF. The CDR3 DNA follows: TGTGCCAGCAGCAAAAGACAGCGGGAGATGGGGCACGAGCAGTACTTC.

The chain uses TRBV6-6 and TRBJ1-1; maybe TRBD1 (6 bases). The V gene lost 2 bases and the J gene lost 5 bases, with 12 bases spanning the gap. The length of the CDR3 is 14 residues. The germline gives CDR1 MNHNY, CDR2 SVGAGI (reference sequence). The CDR3 region is CASSYQGMETEAFF. The CDR3, as DNA: TGTGCCAGCAGTTACCAGGGGATGGAGACTGAAGCTTTCTTT.

V is TRBV2 and J is TRBJ2-5; 8 positions agree with TRBD1. The CDR3 extends over 12 amino acids. Germline CDR1 is SNHLY and CDR2 is FYNNEI. Unmatched junction bases numbered 4, after V lost 8 bases and J lost 5 bases. The CDR3 spells CASYTGGETQYF. The CDR3 DNA sequence: TGTGCCAGCTATACAGGGGGGGAGACCCAGTACTTC.

The chain joins TRBV19 to TRBJ2-2; D perhaps matches TRBD1 (5 bases). Looked up from germline, CDR1 is LNHDA and CDR2 is SQIVND (reference sequence). The CDR3 covers 18 residues. V shed 3 bases and J shed 3 bases, with 20 bases lying between them. The CDR3 DNA sequence: TGTGCCAGTAGTATTCTCCTCGGACACCTAGTCGACACCGGGGAGCTGTTTTTT. Amino acid sequence: CASSILLGHLVDTGELFF.

The V and J genes are TRBV29-1 and TRBJ1-5; D ambiguous. Germline V CDR1 and CDR2: SQVTM, ANQGSEA. The CDR3 extends over 12 amino acids. V lost 3 bases to trimming and J lost 0 bases, with 3 bases between them. DNA of the CDR3: TGCAGCGTTGAGGGTAGCAATCAGCCCCAGCATTTT. Translating it yields CSVEGSNQPQHF.

V gene TRBV11-3 combines with J gene TRBJ2-2; 7 bases match TRBD2. CDR3 size: 18 residues. CDR1 is SGHNT, CDR2 YENEEA, per germline. With 0 bases clipped from V and 8 bases from J, the junction kept 15 bases outside the gene matches. CDR3 in amino acids: CASSLDSGGSSNFGELFF. In nucleotides, the CDR3 is TGTGCCAGCAGCTTAGATTCGGGCGGGAGCTCGAACTTTGGGGAGCTGTTTTTT. The full variable domain, rest sourced from reference TRBV11-3 and TRBJ2-2, is EAGVVQSPRYKIIEKKQPVAFWCNPISGHNTLYWYLQNLGQGPELLIRYENEEAVDDSQLPKDRFSAERLKGVDSTLKIQPAELGDSAVYLCASSLDSGGSSNFGELFFGEGSRLTVL.

The rearrangement joins TRBV5-4 to TRBJ1-2, with D unclear. Germline V gives CDR1 SGHNT, CDR2 YYREEE (reference sequence). V lost 2 bases and J lost 0, with 11 bases in between. The CDR3 covers 15 residues. The CDR3, as DNA: TGTGCCAGCAGCTTAAATATTGACTCTAACTATGGCTACACCTTC. The encoded protein is CASSLNIDSNYGYTF. The full variable domain, rest sourced from reference TRBV5-4 and TRBJ1-2, is ETGVTQSPTHLIKTRGQQVTLRCSSQSGHNTVSWYQQALGQGPQFIFQYYREEENGRGNFPPRFSGLQFPNYSSELNVNALELDDSALYLCASSLNIDSNYGYTFGSGTRLTVV.

This chain uses TRBV27 with TRBJ2-1; D assignment may be TRBD1 or TRBD2 (5 bases each). The germline V and J ends were trimmed by 6 bases and 7 bases, with 16 bases remaining between them. This CDR3 is 14 amino acids long. In germline, CDR1 is MNHEY, CDR2 SMNVEV (reference sequence). CDR3 residues: CASSQRTPGNEQFF. As DNA, the CDR3 is TGTGCCAGCAGCCAGAGGACACCGGGGAATGAGCAGTTCTTC.

This chain uses TRBV18 with TRBJ2-7; D is tentatively TRBD1 or TRBD2 (5 bases each). CDR3 length equals 11 residues. From germline, CDR1 is KGHSH and CDR2 LQKENI. V lost 3 bases, J lost 7 bases, and 7 bases lay in between. Written as DNA, the CDR3 is TGTGCCAGCTCACCGGGGGAAGAGCAGTACTTC. As protein: CASSPGEEQYF.

The chain combines TRBV7-6 with TRBJ2-7, with 8 positions matching TRBD2. Trimming removed 1 base from V and 6 bases from J; junction bases left unmatched: 5. Germline CDR1 and CDR2: SGHVS and FNYEAQ. The CDR3 covers 14 residues. The CDR3 DNA is TGTGCCAGCAGCTTAGTTGTGGCGGGAGGCGAGCAGTACTTC. This codes for CASSLVVAGGEQYF. Supplemented by reference TRBV7-6 and TRBJ2-7, the full variable domain reads GAGVSQSPRYKVTKRGQDVALRCDPISGHVSLYWYRQALGQGPEFLTYFNYEAQQDKSGLPNDRFSAERPEGSISTLTIQRTEQRDSAMYRCASSLVVAGGEQYFGPGTRLTVT.

The chain carries TRBV29-1 and TRBJ2-1, with 14 bases aligning to TRBD2. The junction had 6 bases not matched to a gene; V was cut back by 1 base and J by 7 bases. In germline, CDR1 is SQVTM, CDR2 ANQGSEA. This CDR3 region has 16 residues. For the CDR3, the DNA is TGCAGCGTTGAAGGATTGACTAGCGGGAGGGGAAATGAGCAGTTCTTC. Protein: CSVEGLTSGRGNEQFF.

The chain recombines TRBV13 with TRBJ1-1; D is unclear. The CDR3 length is 13 residues. Germline V gene data show CDR1 as PRHDT and CDR2 as FYEKMQ (reference sequence). Trimming removed 2 bases at V and 2 bases at J, with 6 bases between. As DNA, the CDR3 is TGTGCCAGCAGCTTACAGAGAAACACTGAAGCTTTCTTT. Amino acids: CASSLQRNTEAFF.

Regarding this clone: Germline and junction disagree at one end, which may indicate a read error. The CDR3 DNA follows: TGTGCCAGCAGCTCGGGGGCGTTTTCGGCCCAACAGACCCAGTACTTC. It yields the protein CASSSGAFSAQQTQYF. The gene calls are TRBV7-6 and TRBJ2-5, with D tentatively TRBD1 or TRBD2 (6 bases each). The CDR3 is made up of 16 amino acids. Per the germline V gene, CDR1 is SGHVS and CDR2 is FNYEAQ.

This clone was picked up a small number of times. The rearrangement joins TRBV19 to TRBJ2-7; 7 positions match TRBD1. The CDR3 spans 13 residues. Germline CDR1 LNHDA, CDR2 SQIVND (reference sequence). The J segment lost 2 bases and the V segment lost 4 bases, leaving 2 bases of the junction unmatched. The CDR3: CASSRDSTYEQYF. The CDR3 DNA reads TGTGCCAGTAGTAGGGACAGCACCTACGAGCAGTACTTC. Full variable domain (remainder filled in from reference TRBV19 and TRBJ2-7): DGGITQSPKYLFRKEGQNVTLSCEQNLNHDAMYWYRQDPGQGLRLIYYSQIVNDFQKGDIAEGYSVSREKKESFPLTVTSAQKNPTAFYLCASSRDSTYEQYFGPGTRLTVT.

The chain employs TRBV11-2 and TRBJ1-3; a weak D match, TRBD1 (6 bases). CDR3 size: 16 residues. The V gene's germline CDR1 is SGHAT and CDR2 FQNNGV. The V gene lost 0 bases and the J gene lost 4 bases, with 13 bases spanning the gap. This CDR3 reads CASSLESGQQGNTIYF. The CDR3 region has the DNA TGTGCCAGCAGCTTAGAGTCCGGACAGCAAGGAAACACCATATATTTT.

This chain uses TRBV19 with TRBJ1-1; TRBD1 might be the D (6 bases). V shed 9 bases and J shed 2 bases, with 19 bases lying between them. The length of the CDR3 is 15 residues. From germline, CDR1 is LNHDA and CDR2 SQIVND (reference sequence). This CDR3 is CASSFTGTPNTEAFF. The DNA of the CDR3 is TGTGCCAGCAGTTTTACCGGGACACCTAACACTGAAGCTTTCTTT.